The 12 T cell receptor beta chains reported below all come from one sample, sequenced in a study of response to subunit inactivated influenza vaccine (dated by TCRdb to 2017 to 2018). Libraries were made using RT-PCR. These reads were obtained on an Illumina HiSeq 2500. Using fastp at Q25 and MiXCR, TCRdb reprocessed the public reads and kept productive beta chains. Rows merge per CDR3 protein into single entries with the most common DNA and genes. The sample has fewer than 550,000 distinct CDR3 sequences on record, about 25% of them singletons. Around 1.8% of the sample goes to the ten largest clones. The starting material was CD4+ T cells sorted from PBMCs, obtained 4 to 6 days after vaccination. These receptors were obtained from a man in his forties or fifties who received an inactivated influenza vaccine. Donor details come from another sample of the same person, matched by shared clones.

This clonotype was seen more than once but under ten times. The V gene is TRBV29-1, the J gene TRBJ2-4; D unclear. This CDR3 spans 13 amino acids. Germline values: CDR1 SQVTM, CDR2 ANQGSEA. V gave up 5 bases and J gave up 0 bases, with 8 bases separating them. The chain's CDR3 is CSVKSLAKNIQYF. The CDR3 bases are TGCAGCGTTAAGTCCTTAGCCAAAAACATTCAGTACTTC.

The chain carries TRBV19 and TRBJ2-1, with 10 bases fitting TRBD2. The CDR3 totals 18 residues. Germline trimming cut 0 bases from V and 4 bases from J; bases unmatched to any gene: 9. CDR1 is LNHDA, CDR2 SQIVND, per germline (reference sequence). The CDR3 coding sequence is TGTGCCAGTAGTATAGATGGCCCATGGACTAGCGGTTACAATGAGCAGTTCTTC. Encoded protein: CASSIDGPWTSGYNEQFF.

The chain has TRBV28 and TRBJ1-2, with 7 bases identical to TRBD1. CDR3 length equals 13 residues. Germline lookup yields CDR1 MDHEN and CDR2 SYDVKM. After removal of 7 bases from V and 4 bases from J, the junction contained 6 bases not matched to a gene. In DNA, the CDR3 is TGTGCCAGCACTCCCCGGGACAGCTATGGCTACACCTTC. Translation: CASTPRDSYGYTF.

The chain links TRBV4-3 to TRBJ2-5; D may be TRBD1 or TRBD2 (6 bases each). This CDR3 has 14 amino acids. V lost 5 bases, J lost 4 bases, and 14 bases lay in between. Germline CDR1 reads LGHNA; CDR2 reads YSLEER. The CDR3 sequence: CASSGGPGGETQYF. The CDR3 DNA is TGCGCCAGCAGCGGGGGGCCGGGTGGAGAGACCCAGTACTTC.

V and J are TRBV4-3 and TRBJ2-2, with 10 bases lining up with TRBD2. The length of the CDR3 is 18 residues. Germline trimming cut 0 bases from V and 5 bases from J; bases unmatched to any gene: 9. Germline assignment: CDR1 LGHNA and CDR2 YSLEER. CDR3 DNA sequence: TGCGCCAGCAGCCAAGATTGGGCTAGCGGGAGAGGGACCGGGGAGCTGTTTTTT. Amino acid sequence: CASSQDWASGRGTGELFF.

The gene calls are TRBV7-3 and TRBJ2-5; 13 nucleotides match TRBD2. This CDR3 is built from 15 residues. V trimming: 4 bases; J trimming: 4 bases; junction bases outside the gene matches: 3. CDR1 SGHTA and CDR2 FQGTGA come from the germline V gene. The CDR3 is CASSSTSGRLETQYF. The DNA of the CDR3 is TGTGCCAGCAGCTCGACTAGCGGGAGGTTAGAGACCCAGTACTTC. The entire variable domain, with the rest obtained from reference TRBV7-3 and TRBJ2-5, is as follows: GAGVSQTPSNKVTEKGKYVELRCDPISGHTALYWYRQSLGQGPEFLIYFQGTGAADDSGLPNDRFFAVRPEGSVSTLKIQRTERGDSAVYLCASSSTSGRLETQYFGPGTRLLVL.

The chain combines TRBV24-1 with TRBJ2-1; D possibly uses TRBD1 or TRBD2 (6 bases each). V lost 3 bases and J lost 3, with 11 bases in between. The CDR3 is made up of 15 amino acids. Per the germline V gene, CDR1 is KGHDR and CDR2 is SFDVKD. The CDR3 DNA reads TGTGCCACCAGTGATGCGGGACACAACTACAATGAGCAGTTCTTC. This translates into CATSDAGHNYNEQFF.

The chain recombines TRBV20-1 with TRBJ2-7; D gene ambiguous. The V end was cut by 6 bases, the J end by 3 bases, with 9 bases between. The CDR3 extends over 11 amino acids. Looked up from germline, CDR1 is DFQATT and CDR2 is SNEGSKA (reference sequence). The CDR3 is CSAHPGYEQYF. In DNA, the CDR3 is TGCAGTGCCCACCCGGGCTACGAGCAGTACTTC.

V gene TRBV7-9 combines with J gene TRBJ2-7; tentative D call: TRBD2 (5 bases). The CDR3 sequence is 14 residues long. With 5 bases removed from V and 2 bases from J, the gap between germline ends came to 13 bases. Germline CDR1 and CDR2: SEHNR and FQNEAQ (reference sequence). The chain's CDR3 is CASSPEDSTYEQYF. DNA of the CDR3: TGTGCCAGCAGCCCTGAGGACTCGACCTACGAGCAGTACTTC.

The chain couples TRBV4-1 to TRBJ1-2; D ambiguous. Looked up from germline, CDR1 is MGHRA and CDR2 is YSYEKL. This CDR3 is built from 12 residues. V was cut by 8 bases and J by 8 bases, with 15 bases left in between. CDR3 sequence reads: CASQGRVLGYTF. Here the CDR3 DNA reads TGCGCCAGCCAAGGACGGGTGTTGGGCTACACCTTC.

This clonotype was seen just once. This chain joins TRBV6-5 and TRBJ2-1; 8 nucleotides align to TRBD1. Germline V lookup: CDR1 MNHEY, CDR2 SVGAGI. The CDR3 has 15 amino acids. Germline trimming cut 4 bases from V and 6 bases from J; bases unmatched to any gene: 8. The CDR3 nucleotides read TGTGCCAGCAGTTTGGGACAGGTCATTTCCAATGAGCAGTTCTTC. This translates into CASSLGQVISNEQFF.

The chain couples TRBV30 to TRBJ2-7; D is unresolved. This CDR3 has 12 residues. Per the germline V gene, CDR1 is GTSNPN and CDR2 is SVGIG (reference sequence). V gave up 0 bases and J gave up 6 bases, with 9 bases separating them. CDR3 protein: CAWSVTGVEQYF. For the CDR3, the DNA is TGTGCCTGGAGTGTAACGGGTGTCGAGCAGTACTTC.